The sequence of this T cell receptor beta chain was determined in a study of identical twins. The study's findings and limits: Zero-insertion analyses were open to partial confounding by invariant MAIT and iNKT cells. Fewer insertions marked abundant cord blood beta clonotypes; young adult naive trended weakly, memory not at all. Sequences that were out-of-frame, alpha and twin-shared displayed an excess of low generation probability.

The cDNA had a unique molecular identifier and a template-switch universal primer site. From the 5' RACE reads, TCRdb called clonotypes with MiXCR, one entry per CDR3 protein. The top ten clones hold just over 7% of a sample with some 320,000 distinct CDR3 sequences, roughly an eighth of them seen once. This clonotype was recorded a few times. Its matching antigen is unknown. Germline-derived CDR1 and CDR2 are MNHNS and SASEGT. V lost 2 bases to trimming and J lost 3 bases; unmatched junction nucleotides: 11. The CDR3 has 17 amino acids. This same sample was also taken into another study, of yellow fever vaccine responses in identical twins.

What was sequenced was CD8+ T cells sorted from blood. The origin of this receptor is a young woman in good health. The chain combines TRBV6-1 with TRBJ2-7, with 9 bases lining up with TRBD1. CDR3 sequence: CASSELTGGTGRYEQYF. CDR3 coding DNA: TGTGCCAGCAGTGAATTGACTGGGGGGACAGGGCGCTACGAGCAGTACTTC.